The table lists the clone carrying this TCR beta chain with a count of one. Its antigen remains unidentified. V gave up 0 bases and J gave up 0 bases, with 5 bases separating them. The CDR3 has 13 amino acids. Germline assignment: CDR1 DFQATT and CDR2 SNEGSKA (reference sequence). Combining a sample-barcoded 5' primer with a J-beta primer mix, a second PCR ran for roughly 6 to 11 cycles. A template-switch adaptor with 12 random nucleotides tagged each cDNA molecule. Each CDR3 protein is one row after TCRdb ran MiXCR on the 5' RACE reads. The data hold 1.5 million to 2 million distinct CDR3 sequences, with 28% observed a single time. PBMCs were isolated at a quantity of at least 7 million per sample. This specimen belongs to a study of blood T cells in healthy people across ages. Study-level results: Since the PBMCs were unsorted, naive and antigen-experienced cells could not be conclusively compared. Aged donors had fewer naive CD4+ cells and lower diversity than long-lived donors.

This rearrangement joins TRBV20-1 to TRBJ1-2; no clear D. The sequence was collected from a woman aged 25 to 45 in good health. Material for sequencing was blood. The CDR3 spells CSARDAANYGYTF. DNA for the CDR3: TGCAGTGCTAGAGATGCAGCTAACTATGGCTACACCTTC.